This T cell receptor beta chain was identified during a study of regulatory T cells in long-lasting Graves disease. The length of the CDR3 is 14 residues. The ends lost 10 bases at V and 0 bases at J; junction bases unmatched: 6. Germline CDR1 and CDR2: MDHEN and SYDVKM. Ten or more counts support this clonotype. Antigen unknown. Relying on iRepertoire HTBI primers and Arm-PCR of CDR3 regions, the team built TCR beta libraries. TCRdb used MiXCR to reprocess the multiplex PCR reads, holding one entry per CDR3 protein. The profile shows 360,000 or so distinct CDR3 sequences, 16% of them singletons. The time point: newly diagnosed GD, antithyroid drugs for less than 3 months. PBMCs provided the RNA from which the TCR library was made. General study findings and limits: TRBV28, TRBJ1-2 and TRBJ2-5 emerged as the favored segments in persistent disease.

The same sample was also studied in work on T cells in Graves' hyperthyroidism and ophthalmopathy. That paper notes: In the first-round RT-PCR of the TCR CDR3, the HTBI primer set was used.

Source: peripheral blood mononuclear cells (PBMCs), taken at new diagnosis, from a patient treated with antithyroid drugs. This chain connects TRBV28 to TRBJ2-1; the match to TRBD1 covers 7 bases. The TCR was taken from a woman aged 18-29 years with Graves disease. CDR3: CAINTGDSYNEQFF. In DNA form, the CDR3 reads TGTGCCATTAACACAGGGGACTCCTACAATGAGCAGTTCTTC.